A selection of T cell receptor beta chains follows, all from one sample in a study of T cell responses to AZD1222 COVID-19 vaccine. Data came from immunoSEQ multiplex PCR; TCRdb stores just in-frame clones and leaves some out. Of 150,000 to 200,000 clones in the sample, around nine tenths are singletons; the top ten hold 5.5%. Sequencing used peripheral blood, obtained on day 0 of AZD1222 vaccination. These receptor sequences come from an adult in good health. Both conserved end residues are part of each CDR3. D genes are given only for firm matches. Clone size is stated in some rows and not others, as once, few, many or a class when expanded.

cdr3_nt,cdr3_aa,j_call,d_call,clone_size,v_call
TGCGCCAGCAGCCAAGGCCCCCCGGGACAGGGTGGAAACACCATATATTTT,CASSQGPPGQGGNTIYF,TRBJ1-3,TRBD1,NA,TRBV4-3
TGTGCCACCAGCACCTCCTACGACAGGGAATTAGGCGAGCAGTACTTC,CATSTSYDRELGEQYF,TRBJ2-7,TRBD1,NA,TRBV15
TGTGCCAGCAGATCGGGACAGACCTACGAGCAGTACTTC,CASRSGQTYEQYF,TRBJ2-7,TRBD1,NA,TRBV6-5
TGTGCCACCAGTGAGACGGCTGGAAACACCATATATTTT,CATSETAGNTIYF,TRBJ1-3,NA,NA,TRBV24-1
TGCGCCAGCAGGCCTACAGCGAACACTGAAGCCTTCTTT,CASRPTANTEAFF,TRBJ1-1,NA,NA,TRBV5-1
TGTGCTACCCATGCGGATGAAAAACTGTTTTTT,CATHADEKLFF,TRBJ1-4,NA,NA,TRBV6-5
TGTGCCAGCAGCTACAACCCAGCCTGGGGGGGTGGGGCTTCCTACGAGCAGTACTTC,CASSYNPAWGGGASYEQYF,TRBJ2-7,TRBD2,NA,TRBV7-2
TGTGCCAGCAGCCTAGGGGACAGGGAGAACACTGAAGCTTTCTTT,CASSLGDRENTEAFF,TRBJ1-1,TRBD1,NA,TRBV7-9
TGTGCCAGCAATATACCGGGACAGGCGAACACCGGGGAGCTGTTTTTT,CASNIPGQANTGELFF,TRBJ2-2,TRBD1,NA,TRBV28
TGCAGCGTTGCCCTAAGTGACACAGATACGCAGTATTTT,CSVALSDTDTQYF,TRBJ2-3,NA,NA,TRBV29-1
TGTGCCAGTAGTAACCAGGCGAGCACAGATACGCAGTATTTT,CASSNQASTDTQYF,TRBJ2-3,NA,NA,TRBV19
TGTGCCAGCAGCCAAGATAGTACGGACACGAAACTGTTTTTT,CASSQDSTDTKLFF,TRBJ1-4,NA,NA,TRBV4-2
TGTGCCAGCAGTCCGTCGTGGGTAGGGCCCAATGAGCAGTTCTTC,CASSPSWVGPNEQFF,TRBJ2-1,NA,NA,TRBV27
TGTGCCAGCAGTTCGCCCACTAGCGGGAGGCCCGCGTTCTTC,CASSSPTSGRPAFF,TRBJ2-1,TRBD2,NA,TRBV28
TGTGCCAGCTCACCCACATCGGACAGGGGTACCGGGGAGCTGTTTTTT,CASSPTSDRGTGELFF,TRBJ2-2,TRBD1,NA,TRBV18
TGTGCCAGTACCTCTAGCGGGACTACGACCGGGGAGCTGTTTTTT,CASTSSGTTTGELFF,TRBJ2-2,TRBD2,NA,TRBV19
TGTGCCAGCAGCTTGGGGAGGACCCAGAATAATTCACCCCTCCACTTT,CASSLGRTQNNSPLHF,TRBJ1-6,NA,NA,TRBV11-2
TGCGCCAGCAGCCAAGACTCTAGAGGTGGCTACACCTTC,CASSQDSRGGYTF,TRBJ1-2,NA,NA,TRBV4-3
TGTGCCAGCAGTTACTTATTGAACACTGAAGCTTTCTTT,CASSYLLNTEAFF,TRBJ1-1,NA,NA,TRBV6-5
TGTGCCAGCAGCTTGGCGTCGGGGAGCTCTGGAAACACCATATATTTT,CASSLASGSSGNTIYF,TRBJ1-3,NA,few,TRBV5-5
TGTGCCAGCAGCTCACAGGGTTCCTACGAGCAGTACTTC,CASSSQGSYEQYF,TRBJ2-7,NA,NA,TRBV7-9
TGTGCCAGCAGCTTAGCCCGGTATACCGGGGAGCTGTTTTTT,CASSLARYTGELFF,TRBJ2-2,NA,NA,TRBV11-1
TGTGCCAGTTATAAACAGGCTATGAACACTGAAGCTTTCTTT,CASYKQAMNTEAFF,TRBJ1-1,NA,once,TRBV6-5
TGTGCCATCAGTGATGGGACTAGCGGGCCCTACGAGCAGTACTTC,CAISDGTSGPYEQYF,TRBJ2-7,TRBD2,NA,TRBV10-3
TGTGCCAGCAGCCCGACAGGGGGCGACGAGCAGTACTTC,CASSPTGGDEQYF,TRBJ2-7,TRBD1,NA,TRBV7-9